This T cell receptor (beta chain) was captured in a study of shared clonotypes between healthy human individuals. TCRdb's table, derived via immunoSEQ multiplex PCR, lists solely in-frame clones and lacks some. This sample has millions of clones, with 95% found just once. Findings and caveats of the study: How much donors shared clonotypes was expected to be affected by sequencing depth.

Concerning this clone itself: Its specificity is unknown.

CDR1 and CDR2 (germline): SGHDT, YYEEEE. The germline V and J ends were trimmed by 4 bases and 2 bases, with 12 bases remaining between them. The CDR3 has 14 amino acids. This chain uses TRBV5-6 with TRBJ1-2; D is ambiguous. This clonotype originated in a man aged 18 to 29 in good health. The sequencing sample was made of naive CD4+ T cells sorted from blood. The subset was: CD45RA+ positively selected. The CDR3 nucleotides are TGTGCCAGCAGCAGGGTGGTGTCCAACTATGGCTACACCTTC. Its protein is CASSRVVSNYGYTF.